This T cell receptor (beta chain) derives from a study of T cells in Graves' hyperthyroidism and ophthalmopathy. This clonotype was picked up many times. The germline gives CDR1 SGHTA, CDR2 FQGNSA. The germline V and J ends were trimmed by 0 bases and 4 bases, with 15 bases remaining between them. This CDR3 is 16 amino acids long. Amplification of TCR beta CDR3 regions used RNA as the template. A set of HTBI primers served as the primers for a first-round RT-PCR of the TCR CDR3. MiXCR, run by TCRdb on the multiplex PCR reads, gives a single entry per CDR3 protein. The repertoire holds almost 600,000 distinct CDR3 sequences, with 11% to 15% as singletons.

Sequencing was carried out using blood. The V gene is TRBV7-2, the J gene TRBJ1-1; no firm D call. This TCR came from a woman aged 25 to 39 with Graves' hyperthyroidism that later progressed to Graves' ophthalmopathy. The CDR3, as DNA: TGTGCCAGCAGCTTAGCCGGGCAACTTTTGGGCACTGAAGCTTTCTTT. Protein sequence: CASSLAGQLLGTEAFF.